Presented here are 15 T cell receptor beta chains from one specimen sequenced in a study of cytomegalovirus exposure and HLA in healthy donors. The repertoire was sequenced with immunoSEQ multiplex PCR; TCRdb's copy has only in-frame clones and lacks some. This table has roughly 250,000 clones, around nine tenths appearing once. Sequencing input: PBMCs. The receptors here all came from a young man in good health and CMV-seronegative.

This clone was detected once. As DNA, the CDR3 is TGTGCCAGCGCCCCCGGGACAGGTGGGAACGAGCAGTACTTC. This gives the protein CASAPGTGGNEQYF. The rearrangement joins TRBV27 to TRBJ2-7; 8 bases line up with TRBD1. V lost 8 bases, J lost 5 bases, and 11 bases stayed unmatched. Germline lookup yields CDR1 MNHEY and CDR2 SMNVEV (reference sequence). This CDR3 region has 14 residues.

This clone was picked up one time. The CDR3 here is CASSLFADSEAFF. DNA for the CDR3: TGTGCCAGCAGCTTGTTCGCGGACAGTGAAGCTTTCTTT. The chain links TRBV27 to TRBJ1-1; maybe TRBD1 (6 bases). The CDR3 covers 13 residues. V shed 6 bases and J shed 7 bases, with 15 bases lying between them. Germline loops: CDR1 MNHEY, CDR2 SMNVEV (reference sequence).

This chain joins TRBV4-3 and TRBJ1-2; 7 nucleotides line up with TRBD1. Germline CDR1 reads LGHNA; CDR2 reads YSLEER. The CDR3 runs to 14 residues. V dropped 3 bases and J dropped 4; count of bases not matched to a gene: 5. The CDR3 nucleotides read TGCGCCAGCAGCCATAGGGACAGTTCCTATGGCTACACCTTC. It is translated as CASSHRDSSYGYTF.

This rearrangement joins TRBV7-9 to TRBJ1-6, with 9 bases aligning to TRBD1. The CDR3 consists of 18 residues. V dropped 6 bases and J dropped 0; count of bases not matched to a gene: 9. CDR1 is SEHNR, CDR2 FQNEAQ, per germline (reference sequence). CDR3 region: CASRSDRGISSYNSPLHF. CDR3 in DNA: TGTGCCAGCAGGTCGGACAGGGGAATTAGCTCCTATAATTCACCCCTCCACTTT.

This chain joins TRBV7-3 and TRBJ2-1; tentatively, D is TRBD1 (6 bases). The CDR3 length is 12 residues. V lost 5 bases to trimming and J lost 6 bases, with 8 bases between them. Per the germline V gene, CDR1 is SGHTA and CDR2 is FQGTGA. CDR3 sequence reads: CASSNRVNEQFF. CDR3 bases: TGTGCCAGCAGCAACAGGGTCAATGAGCAGTTCTTC.

This chain uses TRBV15 with TRBJ2-2, with 7 bases fitting TRBD1. This CDR3 has 13 residues. Germline loops: CDR1 LNHNV, CDR2 YYDKDF (reference sequence). J lost 5 bases, V lost 7 bases, and 4 bases had no gene match. The CDR3 loop reads CATTNRGTGELFF. The CDR3 DNA is TGTGCCACCACGAACAGGGGTACCGGGGAGCTGTTTTTT.

The gene calls are TRBV4-3 and TRBJ2-7; D is uncertain. The length of the CDR3 is 15 residues. Germline CDR1 LGHNA, CDR2 YSLEER. Trimming shortened V by 0 bases and J by 0 bases, and 9 bases separated the two germline ends. The CDR3 sequence: CASSQDLASSYEQYF. CDR3 sequence (DNA): TGCGCCAGCAGCCAAGATTTGGCAAGCTCCTACGAGCAGTACTTC.

The genes are TRBV5-5 and TRBJ1-2; TRBD1 aligns across 9 bases. The length of the CDR3 is 17 residues. The germline V gene encodes CDR1 SGHKS and CDR2 YYEKEE (reference sequence). V dropped 4 bases and J dropped 5; count of bases not matched to a gene: 15. The CDR3 bases are TGTGCCAGCAGCGACTGGCCACAGGGGGCTATAGGATATGGCTACACCTTC. Translation gives CASSDWPQGAIGYGYTF.

The rearrangement joins TRBV5-1 to TRBJ2-3; 7 bases line up with TRBD2. Germline V CDR1 and CDR2: SGHRS, YFSETQ. The CDR3 runs to 18 residues. Trimming removed 1 base from V and 2 bases from J; junction bases left unmatched: 13. CDR3 coding DNA: TGCGCCAGCAGCTTGAGACTGTGGCGGGACTATAACACAGATACGCAGTATTTT. Its translation: CASSLRLWRDYNTDTQYF.

The chain links TRBV28 to TRBJ1-5; D unresolved. The CDR3 runs to 13 residues. In germline, CDR1 is MDHEN, CDR2 SYDVKM. The V gene lost 5 bases and the J gene lost 4 bases, with 9 bases spanning the gap. Here the CDR3 reads CASSPDGNQPQHF. DNA for the CDR3: TGTGCCAGCAGTCCCGACGGGAATCAGCCCCAGCATTTT. Based on the CDR3 plus reference TRBV28 and TRBJ1-5, the full variable domain is DVKVTQSSRYLVKRTGEKVFLECVQDMDHENMFWYRQDPGLGLRLIYFSYDVKMKEKGDIPEGYSVSREKKERFSLILESASTNQTSMYLCASSPDGNQPQHFGDGTRLSIL.

CDR3 sequence: CASSLVTDSPLHF. For the CDR3, the DNA is TGCGCCAGCAGCTTGGTGACTGACTCACCCCTCCACTTT. The gene calls are TRBV5-1 and TRBJ1-6; no definite D call. Germline CDR1 and CDR2: SGHRS and YFSETQ. CDR3 length: 13 amino acids. V lost 0 bases and J 10 bases, leaving 8 bases between the germline ends.

This clone was picked up one time. The chain combines TRBV7-9 with TRBJ1-1; D unclear. Germline assignment: CDR1 SEHNR and CDR2 FQNEAQ (reference sequence). The CDR3 is made up of 13 amino acids. Trimming cost V 2 bases and J 8 bases, with 12 bases left between them. Here the CDR3 DNA reads TGTGCCAGCAGCTTACCTGACTCGTCGGAAGCTTTCTTT. Its translation: CASSLPDSSEAFF.

This chain connects TRBV9 to TRBJ1-4; TRBD1 might be the D (6 bases). Germline lookup yields CDR1 SGDLS and CDR2 YYNGEE. This CDR3 is built from 15 residues. V was cut by 0 bases and J by 7 bases, with 13 bases left in between. The CDR3 DNA is TGTGCCAGCAGCGTAGAAAGGGGGAGGGGTGAAAAACTGTTTTTT. Protein: CASSVERGRGEKLFF.

The chain couples TRBV2 to TRBJ1-1; 10 positions match TRBD1. This CDR3 is 14 amino acids long. Trimming cost V 5 bases and J 4 bases; bases outside gene matches: 4. The germline gives CDR1 SNHLY, CDR2 FYNNEI. This CDR3 is CASSRDRGGTEAFF. CDR3 nucleotides: TGTGCCAGCAGTAGGGACAGGGGTGGCACTGAAGCTTTCTTT.

As for this clone: Here the CDR3 omits its conserved ending phenylalanine or tryptophan, so a read error is the likely source. No DNA is shown, since the ends of the CDR3 on it are uncertain; the CDR3 is the one TCRdb lists. The V call is TRBV6-6, the J call TRBJ2-3; the listed D gene, TRBD2, was not tested against the DNA. The CDR3 spans 13 residues, counting both ends. Germline CDR1 MNHNY, CDR2 SVGAGI (reference sequence). This CDR3 reads CASSYRTSGGASV.